This TCR beta chain was captured by sequencing in a study of CD8 T cells in ankylosing spondylitis. This clonotype was detected only a few times. The antigen is undetermined. Trimming removed 4 bases from V and 6 bases from J, with 10 bases in between. The CDR3 contains 11 residues. The germline V gene encodes CDR1 DFQATT and CDR2 SNEGSKA (reference sequence). Points from the study as a whole: Ankylosing spondylitis blood appeared to carry a characteristic TCR beta motif of roughly eight highly homologous variants. The authors found the disease-linked clones to be CD8+ and relatively rare in peripheral blood.

Each CDR3 protein is one row after TCRdb ran MiXCR on the 5' RACE reads. The data hold 800,000 to 900,000 distinct CDR3 sequences, with about 10% observed a single time. The sequencing sample was made of blood, either unsorted or a sorted T cell fraction (not recorded which). The chain has TRBV20-1 and TRBJ2-7; D is undetermined. This TCR came from a male donor with ankylosing spondylitis. The CDR3 reads CSAKVGFEQYF. The CDR3 DNA reads as TGCAGTGCTAAAGTGGGGTTCGAGCAGTACTTC.